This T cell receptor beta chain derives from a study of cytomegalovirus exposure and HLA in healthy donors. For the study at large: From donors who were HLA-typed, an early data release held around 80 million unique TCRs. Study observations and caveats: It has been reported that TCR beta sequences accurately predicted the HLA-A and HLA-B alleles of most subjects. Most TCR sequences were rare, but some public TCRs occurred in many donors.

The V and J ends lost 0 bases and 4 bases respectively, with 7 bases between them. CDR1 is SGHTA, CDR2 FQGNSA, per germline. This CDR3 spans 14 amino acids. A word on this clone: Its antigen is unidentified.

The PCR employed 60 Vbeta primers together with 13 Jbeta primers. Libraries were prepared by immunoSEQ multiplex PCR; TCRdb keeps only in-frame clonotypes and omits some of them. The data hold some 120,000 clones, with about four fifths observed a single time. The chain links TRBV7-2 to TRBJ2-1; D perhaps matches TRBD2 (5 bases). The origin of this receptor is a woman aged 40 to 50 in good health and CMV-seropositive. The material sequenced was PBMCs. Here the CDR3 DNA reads TGTGCCAGCAGCTTAGCGGGAGAATACAATGAGCAGTTCTTC. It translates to CASSLAGEYNEQFF. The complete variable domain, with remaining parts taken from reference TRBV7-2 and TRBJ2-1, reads GAGVSQSPSNKVTEKGKDVELRCDPISGHTALYWYRQSLGQGLEFLIYFQGNSAPDKSGLPSDRFSAERTGGSVSTLTIQRTQQEDSAVYLCASSLAGEYNEQFFGPGTRLTVL.